This T cell receptor (beta chain) was sequenced for a study of T cell repertoires in cytomegalovirus infection. For the study at large: Both CMV infection and a matching HLA type were indicated by public TCR beta signatures. Findings and caveats of the study: Clonotypes of TCR beta that were HLA-C-restricted and CMV-specific dominated the ex vivo response. Summed frequency of shared TCR beta families picked out CMV carriers who also had the relevant HLA.

This clonotype was picked up many times. The antigen is undetermined. V was pared by 0 bases and J by 10 bases, with 10 bases between. This CDR3 contains 12 residues. The germline gives CDR1 SGHKS, CDR2 YYEKEE (reference sequence). From the reads, TCRdb called clonotypes with MiXCR, one entry per CDR3 protein. The table has about 240,000 distinct CDR3 sequences, 6% to 8% seen once. The sample comprised PBMCs. This receptor was identified in a human donor in good health (CMV status not recorded). Some clones in this sample may be carry-over from other donors' samples. This chain joins TRBV5-5 and TRBJ1-2; D remains ambiguous. CDR3 in amino acids: CASSLDAVYYTF. In DNA form, the CDR3 reads TGTGCCAGCAGCTTGGACGCGGTGTACTACACCTTC. Full variable domain (outside the CDR3, taken from reference TRBV5-5 and TRBJ1-2): DAGVTQSPTHLIKTRGQQVTLRCSPISGHKSVSWYQQVLGQGPQFIFQYYEKEERGRGNFPDRFSARQFPNYSSELNVNALLLGDSALYLCASSLDAVYYTFGSGTRLTVV.